This record concerns one T cell receptor (beta chain) sequence. This receptor's antigen is unknown. This sample stems from a study of cytomegalovirus exposure and HLA in healthy donors (TCRdb year 2017). Regarding the study in general: According to an earlier analysis of a few hundred of the donors, 150 million to 200 million T cells yielded 95 million to 140 million unique TCR beta sequences and 276 Gb of sequence data. Among around 400 genotyped donors of the cohort, an average of roughly 230,000 unique TCR beta nucleotide sequences was sequenced per donor, of which about 18% were non-productive. The study combined high-throughput TCR immunosequencing, statistical association of individual TCRs with disease status, and machine learning to predict cytomegalovirus infection status. Class I and class II HLA loci were covered by the typing at four-digit resolution. A later genetic analysis used genome-wide SNP genotypes for about 65% of the roughly 670 donors, treating that subset as a discovery cohort. All discovery cohort repertoires had been generated using a single sequencing platform. In the later analysis, no new phenotypic data were used to find candidate immune exposures; instead, reliance was placed on TCR beta sequences and their occurrence across donors. Besides the first cohort of more than 650 subjects, a separate validation cohort made up of 120 different subjects was used. Donor age, sex, ethnicity and CMV serostatus were compiled together with the repertoire data. Of the 300 to 450 genotyped donors, 65% to 90% were placed in the genetic ancestry cluster associated with self-reported Caucasian donors. A later analysis re-analyzed previously published TCR beta repertoires from roughly 600 donors and added high-resolution HLA genotyping to study TCR occurrence patterns. The T cell repertoires of several hundred subjects were profiled by immunosequencing and related to cytomegalovirus serostatus. Several DR-DQ haplotypes were treated as single units for association and clustering because of strong linkage in the cohort. The number of donors typed differed by locus, with about 629-630 for A, B, C, DRB1 and DQB1, approximately 500 for DQA1, 600 to 610 for DPA1, and around 450 for DPB1. The study was designed to test whether signatures of past pathogen exposure could be identified by cataloging public T cell receptors. An early release covering just under 650 HLA-typed donors comprised approximately 290 gigabases of sequencing data and roughly 86 million unique TCR sequences. In an earlier analysis of several hundred of the donors, high-throughput TCR beta sequencing was used to judge whether each TCR beta V gene segment behaved as functional or pseudogenic.

The CDR3, cysteine through phenylalanine, is 17 amino acids long. The kept DNA is CDR3 alone, 51 bases in frame from the first base. Via the germline V gene, CDR1 is SNHLY and CDR2 FYNNEI. A distance of 22 bases separates the germline ends of V and J, which lose 4 bases and 6 bases respectively. Libraries were constructed by the immunoSEQ multiplex PCR assay. The multiplex PCR relied on a mix of 60 forward primers for TCR Vbeta segments and 13 reverse primers for TCR Jbeta segments. Amplification of the CDR3 region of rearranged TCR beta genes was performed with a multiplex PCR assay on genomic DNA. Amplified TCR beta libraries were sequenced as 87-base-pair reads on the Illumina HiSeq System. Per the original workflow: A later analysis tallied tens of millions of unique TCR beta chains across the 666 repertoires, and roughly 11 million of those chains were shared by two or more donors. To remove PCR and sequencing errors, raw reads were error-corrected and collapsed into unique sequences using a nearest-neighbor algorithm that merged closely related sequences. Alignment of CDR3 sequences to IMGT reference sequences was used to assign V, D and J gene segments. For a sequence to be retained, a match of at least six nucleotides was required to both a V gene segment and a J gene segment. A rearrangement counted as productive if the CDR3 had no stop codons and remained in frame with V and J, and every other rearrangement counted as non-productive. CDR3 was defined according to IMGT convention as the region running from the second conserved V-encoded cysteine to the conserved J-encoded phenylalanine. Sequences without an unambiguous match to a single V gene segment were excluded from the earlier analysis of about 600 of the donors. An earlier analysis of approximately 590 of the donors classified V segments as functional when productive rearrangements were above 56.7% and as segregating when the standard deviation between donors was above 5%. To diagnose cytomegalovirus status from the catalog of TCR beta chain sequences, a statistical classification framework was built. In a later analysis, TCR nucleotide sequences were compared against IMGT/GENE-DB human TR gene sequences so that V and J genes could be assigned. Using the TCRdist pipeline, a later analysis assigned CDR3 sequences along with most-parsimonious VDJ recombination scenarios. In a later analysis, each TCR beta chain was defined by its CDR3 amino acid sequence together with its V-gene family, and reads lacking a unique V-gene family were excluded. As a way to deal with suspected cross-contamination and a sequencing artifact, a later analysis dropped over 550 nucleotide sequences that were highly shared and had low generation probability. For each public chain, a later analysis derived a clonal expansion index from normalized ranks of inferred template counts within each repertoire. In a later analysis, generation probabilities were computed with a VDJ recombination model fitted to out-of-frame rearrangements, and the resulting probabilities were checked against IGoR. A later analysis scored TCR-TCR, TCR-HLA and TCR-CMV co-occurrence with hypergeometric tests, applying a repertoire-size bias correction to TCR pairs. In a later analysis, false discovery rates were estimated by permuting HLA or CMV assignments 20 times. In a later analysis, co-occurring TCRs were grouped using DBSCAN, and TCRdist sequence similarity was added for clustering within HLA-allele-positive subsets. For co-occurrence clustering, repertoires with fewer than 30,000 or more than 120,000 public chains were excluded, along with roughly 5 repertoires with anomalous nucleotide sharing. This immuneACCESS table, as held by TCRdb, lists in-frame sequences with V and J called but not all clones. Of the missing ones, under half trace to an unresolved V gene in checked studies; the others have no known cause. For V, J and clone size, that table is used; D and trimming come from the DNA. The sample's table covers around 130,000 clones. 2% of the sample rests with the top ten.

Study-level results and caveats: An earlier analysis of several hundred of the donors showed that most TCR beta V segments appeared in productive rearrangements either about 87% or about 30% of the time, which broadly matched IMGT annotations. The classifier was reported to diagnose cytomegalovirus status with high specificity and sensitivity in both the original cohort and the validation cohort. According to a later analysis, most CMV-associated TCR beta chains appeared to be HLA-restricted, and the HLA associations seemed to be driven largely by CMV exposure. When HLA alleles, especially DR and DQ, strongly co-occurred, attributing TCR associations to individual alleles was difficult. Compared with the roughly 700-donor mean, donors in an Asian-associated ancestry cluster had fewer N-insertions in productive TCRs, according to a later genetic analysis. In a later analysis, HLA-associated TCR beta chains were found to be more clonally expanded and to have lower generation probabilities than equally common non-associated chains. The earlier analysis of nearly 600 of the donors excluded seventeen rarely observed V segments, including chromosome 9 orphons, because counts were too low. While some public TCRs were present in many individuals, most TCR sequences turned up only very rarely across donors. A further reported finding was that TCR beta sequences accurately predicted the HLA-A and HLA-B alleles for most subjects in the first cohort. A group of highly shared sequence variants was considered likely to be a technical artifact of the sequencing pipeline. The study gave a list of some 150 TCR beta chains associated with cytomegalovirus. Correlated functional status among segregating V segments might reflect linkage disequilibrium, but an unknown experimental factor could not be ruled out. Some IMGT-functional V segments, including TRBV6-2 and TRBV6-3, could not be distinguished by the 87-base-pair reads and were therefore excluded. In a later analysis, TCR association rates were found to vary across HLA loci, with the most associated TCRs seen for DRB1 alleles and the fewest for HLA-C alleles. A later analysis reported that several top co-occurrence clusters appeared linked to parvovirus B19, influenza, CMV and Epstein-Barr virus. Because HLA typing was unavailable for some donors at each locus, only the typed subset was used in association tests. Immune exposure information for the cohort was limited to CMV serostatus. A later genetic analysis associated a missense DCLRE1C variant with V-gene and J-gene trimming of TCR beta chains, and an independent cohort replicated the association. A later analysis associated about 16,000 TCR beta sequences with specific HLA alleles at a false discovery rate of 0.05. According to the authors, the approach could potentially be generalized to other disease states and immunological phenotypes. In this cohort, only TCR beta chains were sequenced, and detectable features were limited by the absence of alpha or paired-chain data. The presence/absence analyses assumed that sequencing depth was roughly uniform across donors, and that assumption may not be true. In vitro tests confirmed that a few of the cytomegalovirus-associated TCR beta chains recognize cytomegalovirus antigens.

The cohort was made up of about 670 healthy bone marrow donors. At the time of sampling, every cohort member was nominally healthy, though immune exposures that went unrecorded were likely present. The donor was CMV seronegative and was included in the group of 352 seronegative cohort members. Each donor provided a peripheral blood sample, and peripheral blood mononuclear cells were used for TCR beta sequencing. Genomic DNA was extracted from the blood cell samples with the Qiagen DNeasy Blood Extraction Kit. The clonotype originates from a woman aged 55-69 years in good health and CMV-seronegative. The receptor chain draws on TRBV2 and TRBJ1-5, with a tentative D gene TRBD1 over 5 matching bases. The specimen sequenced was PBMCs. The DNA is TGTGCCAGCAGTGGCAGCACCGGAAGGGGTTACCTTCAGCCCCAGCATTTT. This codes for CASSGSTGRGYLQPQHF.